Described below is a single TCR beta chain sequence and its context. The sample is drawn from a study of blood T cell repertoires in COVID-19. Produced via immunoSEQ multiplex PCR; TCRdb's table is partial and in-frame only. The table lists about 220,000 clones, just over 85% of them singletons. The sequence derives from a woman aged 50 to 65 with acute COVID-19. Sequenced material: PBMCs or T cells enriched from blood (not recorded which).

CDR3 DNA sequence: TGTGCCAGCAGCCAAGATTATGGTAGGACAGGTGATGGCTACACCTTC. The encoded protein is CASSQDYGRTGDGYTF. The rearrangement joins TRBV14 to TRBJ1-2, with 7 bases aligning to TRBD1. The CDR3 is made up of 16 amino acids. Germline trimming cut 0 bases from V and 6 bases from J; bases unmatched to any gene: 10. Germline CDR1 SGHDN, CDR2 FVKESK.